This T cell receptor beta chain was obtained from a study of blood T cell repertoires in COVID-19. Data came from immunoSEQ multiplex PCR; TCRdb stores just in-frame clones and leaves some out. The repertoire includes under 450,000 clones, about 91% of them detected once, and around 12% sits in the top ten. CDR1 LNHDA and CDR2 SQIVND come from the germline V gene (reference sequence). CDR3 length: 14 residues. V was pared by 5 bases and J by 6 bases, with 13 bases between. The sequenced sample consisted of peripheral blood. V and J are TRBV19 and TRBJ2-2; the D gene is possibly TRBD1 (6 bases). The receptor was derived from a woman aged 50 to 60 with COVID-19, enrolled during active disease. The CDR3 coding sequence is TGTGCCAGTAGTCCTAGACAGGTCCCCGGGGAGCTGTTTTTT. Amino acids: CASSPRQVPGELFF.